This T cell receptor beta chain was sequenced for a study of blood T cells in healthy people across ages. Turning to the study itself: Template switching picked up about one barcoded beta molecule for each two T cells.

CDR3 length: 17 amino acids. V was clipped by 7 bases and J by 6 bases; unmatched bases: 16. Germline V lookup: CDR1 SEHNR, CDR2 FQNEAQ (reference sequence). About this clonotype: Its antigen is as yet unknown.

Findings and caveats of the study: Nothing was known about donor CMV status, and this possibly confounded expanded clonotype changes. Donors of long life had a larger count of naive CD4+ cells and greater diversity than aged donors.

Using a J-beta primer mix together with a sample-barcoded 5' primer, a second PCR was run for about 6 to 12 cycles. Each cDNA molecule, via a template-switch adaptor with 12 random nucleotides, was tagged. TCRdb reanalysed the 5' RACE reads using MiXCR and keeps one entry per CDR3 protein. The sample lists about 1,600,000 distinct CDR3 sequences; approximately 40% were seen once. Sequenced: blood. V gene TRBV7-9 combines with J gene TRBJ2-1, with 9 bases that match TRBD2. The clonotype comes from a woman under 30 in good health. The DNA of the CDR3 is TGTGCCAGCACCGAAGTGGGTATAGCGGGAGTACCCAATGAGCAGTTCTTC. Translating gives CASTEVGIAGVPNEQFF.